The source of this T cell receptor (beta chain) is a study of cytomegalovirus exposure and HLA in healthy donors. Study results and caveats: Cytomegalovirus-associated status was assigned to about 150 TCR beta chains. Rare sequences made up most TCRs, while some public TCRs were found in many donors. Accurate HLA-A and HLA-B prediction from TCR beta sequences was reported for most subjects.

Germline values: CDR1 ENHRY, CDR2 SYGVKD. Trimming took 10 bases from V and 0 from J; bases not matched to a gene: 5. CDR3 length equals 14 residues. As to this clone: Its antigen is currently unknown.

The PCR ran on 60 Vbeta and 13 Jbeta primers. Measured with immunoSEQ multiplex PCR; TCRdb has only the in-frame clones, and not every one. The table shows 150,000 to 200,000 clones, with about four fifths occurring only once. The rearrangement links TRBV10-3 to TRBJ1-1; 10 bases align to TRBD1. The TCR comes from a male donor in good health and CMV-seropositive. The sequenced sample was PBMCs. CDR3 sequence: CATGTGAMNTEAFF. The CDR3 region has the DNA TGTGCCACAGGGACAGGGGCCATGAACACTGAAGCTTTCTTT.